A selection of T cell receptor beta chains follows, all from one sample in a study of blood T cell repertoires in COVID-19. Assay: immunoSEQ multiplex PCR; the TCRdb copy retains only in-frame clones and omits some. The sample consists of 40,000 or so clones, about 90% of them appearing once. What was sequenced was peripheral blood. The origin of the receptors is a human donor in a cohort sampled during active COVID-19. CDR3s include the opening cysteine and the closing phenylalanine or tryptophan. The D gene is left open where the match is weak. Where a row states a size, it is once, few, many or the class of an expanded clone; other rows omit it.

CDR3 protein | CDR3 DNA | CDR3 length | J gene | D gene | clone size | V gene
CASSPDLGSSEQYF | TGTGCCAGCAGCCCCGACCTTGGGAGTTCGGAGCAGTACTTC | 14 | TRBJ2-7 | NA | NA | TRBV7-2
CASSQDRGQVTGELFF | TGTGCCAGCAGCCAAGACAGGGGGCAGGTCACCGGGGAGCTGTTTTTT | 16 | TRBJ2-2 | TRBD1 | NA | TRBV5-4
CASSLAIHRGVEAFF | TGTGCCAGCAGCTTAGCAATCCACAGGGGGGTAGAAGCTTTCTTT | 15 | TRBJ1-1 | TRBD1 | NA | TRBV7-2
CASSLDGSGGDTQYF | TGTGCCAGCAGTCTCGACGGGAGCGGGGGAGATACGCAGTATTTT | 15 | TRBJ2-3 | TRBD2 | NA | TRBV6-2/TRBV6-3
CASSQEPSDGYTF | TGCGCCAGCAGCCAAGAACCGTCAGATGGCTACACCTTC | 13 | TRBJ1-2 | NA | NA | TRBV4-3
CASSLGTSPNNEQFF | TGTGCCAGCAGCTTAGGGACTAGCCCCAACAATGAGCAGTTCTTC | 15 | TRBJ2-1 | TRBD2 | once | TRBV7-7
CASSLASFQPQHF | TGTGCCAGCAGCTTAGCGTCCTTTCAGCCCCAGCATTTT | 13 | TRBJ1-5 | NA | NA | TRBV7-2
CASTPPGSGSQYNEQFF | TGCGCCAGCACACCGCCTGGTAGCGGGAGCCAGTACAATGAGCAGTTCTTC | 17 | TRBJ2-1 | TRBD2 | NA | TRBV23-1
CASSWSGGVTEAFF | TGCGCCAGCAGCTGGTCGGGGGGCGTCACTGAAGCTTTCTTT | 14 | TRBJ1-1 | NA | NA | TRBV5-1
CASSLVGPYSNQPQHF | TGTGCCAGCAGTTTAGTGGGGCCCTATAGCAATCAGCCCCAGCATTTT | 16 | TRBJ1-5 | NA | NA | TRBV27
CASSYRPGRVADTQYF | TGTGCCAGCAGTTACCGCCCAGGGAGGGTCGCCGATACGCAGTATTTT | 16 | TRBJ2-3 | TRBD2 | NA | TRBV6-5
CASSSSQVDISEAFF | TGCGCCAGCAGCTCCTCTCAGGTAGATATCTCTGAAGCTTTCTTT | 15 | TRBJ1-1 | NA | NA | TRBV4-1
CASSRPQDDTGELFF | TGTGCCAGCAGCCGGCCTCAGGATGACACCGGGGAGCTGTTTTTT | 15 | TRBJ2-2 | NA | once | TRBV4-2
CASSPGTSGTSNTGELFF | TGTGCCAGCAGTCCCGGGACTAGCGGGACTTCGAACACCGGGGAGCTGTTTTTT | 18 | TRBJ2-2 | TRBD2 | NA | TRBV3-1/TRBV3-2
CASSLDRGNTEAFF | TGTGCCAGCAGCTTGGACAGGGGGAACACTGAAGCTTTCTTT | 14 | TRBJ1-1 | TRBD1 | NA | TRBV5-4
CASSRSGGQLYGYTF | TGTGCCAGCAGCCGATCGGGGGGGCAACTCTATGGCTACACCTTC | 15 | TRBJ1-2 | NA | NA | TRBV5-4
CASSESSGVQPQHF | TGTGCCAGCAGTGAATCGTCAGGGGTTCAGCCCCAGCATTTT | 14 | TRBJ1-5 | NA | NA | TRBV6-1
CASSLEGTGGNEQFF | TGCGCCAGCAGCTTGGAAGGGACAGGGGGAAATGAGCAGTTCTTC | 15 | TRBJ2-1 | TRBD1 | NA | TRBV5-1
CASTGDRGHEQYF | TGTGCCAGCACTGGGGACAGGGGACACGAGCAGTACTTC | 13 | TRBJ2-7 | TRBD1 | NA | TRBV6-5
CASSTPRTEDGYGYTF | TGTGCCAGCAGCACCCCCCGGACGGAGGACGGCTATGGCTACACCTTC | 16 | TRBJ1-2 | NA | NA | TRBV21-1
CASSPTQGNYGYTF | TGTGCCAGCAGTCCAACACAGGGTAACTATGGCTACACCTTC | 14 | TRBJ1-2 | NA | NA | TRBV2
CASSLQGVVSYNEQFF | TGTGCCAGCAGCTTGCAGGGGGTGGTATCCTACAATGAGCAGTTCTTC | 16 | TRBJ2-1 | TRBD1 | NA | TRBV5-5
CASSLLGQGFNSPLHF | TGTGCCAGCAGCTTATTAGGACAGGGATTTAATTCACCCCTCCACTTT | 16 | TRBJ1-6 | TRBD1 | NA | TRBV7-2
CASSIYYEQYF | TGTGCCAGTAGTATTTACTACGAGCAGTACTTC | 11 | TRBJ2-7 | NA | NA | TRBV19
CASSLKAGGPPSTDTQYF | TGTGCCAGCAGCTTGAAAGCGGGGGGGCCCCCTAGCACAGATACGCAGTATTTT | 18 | TRBJ2-3 | TRBD2 | once | TRBV5-4
CATSEGDQRAQYF | TGTGCCACCAGCGAGGGGGATCAGAGGGCCCAGTACTTC | 13 | TRBJ2-5 | NA | NA | TRBV15
CASRAQGSGEQYF | TGTGCCAGCAGAGCACAGGGGTCGGGCGAGCAGTACTTC | 13 | TRBJ2-7 | TRBD1 | NA | TRBV27
CASSGQGFTEAFF | TGTGCCAGCAGCGGCCAGGGGTTCACTGAAGCTTTCTTT | 13 | TRBJ1-1 | NA | NA | TRBV2
CASSTALSSGNTIYF | TGTGCCAGTTCGACAGCCTTGAGCTCTGGAAACACCATATATTTT | 15 | TRBJ1-3 | NA | NA | TRBV6-6
CASSFGGEDITDTQYF | TGTGCCAGCAGTTTCGGGGGGGAGGATATCACAGATACGCAGTATTTT | 16 | TRBJ2-3 | TRBD2 | NA | TRBV27
CASSLWTSNPNF | TGTGCCAGCAGCCTTTGGACTAGCAATCCAAACTTC | 12 | TRBJ2-5 | TRBD2 | NA | TRBV3-1/TRBV3-2
CASSLPGLGGETQYF | TGCGCCAGCAGCCTCCCGGGGCTTGGGGGGGAGACCCAGTACTTC | 15 | TRBJ2-5 | NA | NA | TRBV4-1
CASSLATTDTYEQYF | TGCGCCAGCAGCTTGGCGACGACAGACACCTACGAGCAGTACTTC | 15 | TRBJ2-7 | NA | once | TRBV5-1
CASHGGEHTEAFF | TGTGCCAGCCATGGGGGGGAGCACACTGAAGCTTTCTTT | 13 | TRBJ1-1 | NA | NA | TRBV28
CASSTGGPYEQYF | TGTGCCAGCTCCACAGGGGGTCCCTACGAGCAGTACTTC | 13 | TRBJ2-7 | TRBD1 | NA | TRBV18
CASRSGTVGVNSPLHF | TGTGCCAGCAGATCCGGGACAGTGGGGGTTAATTCACCCCTCCACTTT | 16 | TRBJ1-6 | TRBD1 | NA | TRBV28
CASSLGLGAVVRGNTIYF | TGTGCCAGCAGCTTAGGCCTAGGGGCCGTAGTCAGGGGAAACACCATATATTTT | 18 | TRBJ1-3 | NA | once | TRBV13
CASSKATGGPEYF | TGTGCCAGTAGTAAAGCAACGGGGGGCCCAGAGTACTTC | 13 | TRBJ2-7 | NA | NA | TRBV19
CASSSTGTVGISPQHF | TGTGCCAGCAGCTCAACCGGGACAGTCGGTATCTCGCCCCAGCATTTT | 16 | TRBJ1-5 | TRBD1 | NA | TRBV7-9